This entry describes one TCR beta chain. V lost 3 bases, J lost 4 bases, and 17 bases lay in between. This CDR3 region has 16 residues. CDR1 is SGDLS, CDR2 YYNGEE, per germline. The data belong to a study of blood T cell repertoires in COVID-19. The method was immunoSEQ multiplex PCR; TCRdb's version includes in-frame clones alone and lacks a portion of them. This sample carries roughly 250,000 clones, 75% to 90% of them seen once, and the ten largest clones take 3.3%. Sequenced material: PBMCs or T cells enriched from blood (not recorded which). The source of this sequence is a woman in her 40s with acute COVID-19. The chain combines TRBV9 with TRBJ2-1, with D possibly being TRBD1 (6 bases). The DNA for the CDR3 is TGTGCCAGCAGCGGAGGGACACAGCCCTTATACAATGAGCAGTTCTTC. It yields the protein CASSGGTQPLYNEQFF.